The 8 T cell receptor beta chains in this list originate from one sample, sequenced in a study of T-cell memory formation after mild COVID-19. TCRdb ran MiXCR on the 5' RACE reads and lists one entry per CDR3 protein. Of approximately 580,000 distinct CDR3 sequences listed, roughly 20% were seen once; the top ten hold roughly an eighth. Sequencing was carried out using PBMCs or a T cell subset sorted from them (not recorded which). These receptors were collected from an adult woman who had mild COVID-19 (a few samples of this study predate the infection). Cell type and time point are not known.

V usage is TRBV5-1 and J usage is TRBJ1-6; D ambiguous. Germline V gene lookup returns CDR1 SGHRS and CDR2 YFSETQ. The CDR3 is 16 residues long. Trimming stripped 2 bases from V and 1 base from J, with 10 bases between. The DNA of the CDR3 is TGCGCCAGCAGCTTAACGGGTCTGTCCTATAATTCACCCCTCCACTTT. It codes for CASSLTGLSYNSPLHF.

CDR3 region: CATSLRQGGSYEQYF. CDR3 nucleotides: TGTGCCACCAGCTTACGACAGGGAGGGTCCTACGAGCAGTACTTC. The chain combines TRBV15 with TRBJ2-7; possibly TRBD1 or TRBD2 for D (7 bases each). CDR1 and CDR2 (germline): LNHNV, YYDKDF (reference sequence). Trimming took 5 bases from V and 1 from J, leaving 15 bases between them. There are 15 residues in the CDR3.

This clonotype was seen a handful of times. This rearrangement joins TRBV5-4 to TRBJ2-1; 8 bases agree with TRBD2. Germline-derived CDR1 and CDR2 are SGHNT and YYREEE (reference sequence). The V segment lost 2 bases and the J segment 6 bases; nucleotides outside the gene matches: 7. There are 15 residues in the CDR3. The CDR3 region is CASSFPPGRANEQFF. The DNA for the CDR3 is TGTGCCAGCAGCTTCCCGCCCGGGAGGGCCAATGAGCAGTTCTTC.

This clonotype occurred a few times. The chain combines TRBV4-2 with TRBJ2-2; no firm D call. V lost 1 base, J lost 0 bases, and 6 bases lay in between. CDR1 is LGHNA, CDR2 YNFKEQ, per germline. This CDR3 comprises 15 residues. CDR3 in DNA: TGTGCCAGCAGCCAAGTCGACGCGAACACCGGGGAGCTGTTTTTT. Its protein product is CASSQVDANTGELFF.

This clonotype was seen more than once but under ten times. CDR3 residues: CSVIDTGSGNTIYF. CDR3 in DNA: TGCAGCGTAATTGACACGGGTTCTGGAAACACCATATATTTT. V is TRBV29-1 and J is TRBJ1-3; D call uncertain. Between the trimmed V and J ends, which lost 6 bases and 1 base, there was a span of 13 bases. Germline V gene lookup returns CDR1 SQVTM and CDR2 ANQGSEA. The CDR3 extends over 14 amino acids.

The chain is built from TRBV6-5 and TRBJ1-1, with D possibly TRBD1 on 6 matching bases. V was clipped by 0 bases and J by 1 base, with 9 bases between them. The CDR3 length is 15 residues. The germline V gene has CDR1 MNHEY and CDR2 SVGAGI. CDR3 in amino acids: CASSYSGRGNTEAFF. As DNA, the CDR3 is TGTGCCAGCAGTTACTCGGGCAGGGGGAACACTGAAGCTTTCTTT.

In nucleotides, the CDR3 is TGCGCCAGCAGCTTGCGTAGCGGGGGCTACTACAATGAGCAGTTCTTC. Protein: CASSLRSGGYYNEQFF. V is TRBV5-1 and J is TRBJ2-1; TRBD2 matches 9 bases. V trimming: 1 base; J trimming: 3 bases; junction bases outside the gene matches: 5. In germline, CDR1 is SGHRS, CDR2 YFSETQ. The CDR3 has 16 residues.

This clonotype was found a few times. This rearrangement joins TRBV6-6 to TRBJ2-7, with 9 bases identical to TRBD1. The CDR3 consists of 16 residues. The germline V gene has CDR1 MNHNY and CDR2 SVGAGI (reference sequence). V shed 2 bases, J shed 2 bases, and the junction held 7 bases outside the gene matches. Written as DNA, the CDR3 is TGTGCCAGCAGTTACCCCGGGACAGGGAGTACCTACGAGCAGTACTTC. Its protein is CASSYPGTGSTYEQYF.